This entry concerns a single T cell receptor (beta chain). What it recognizes is unknown. The sample belongs to a study of cytomegalovirus exposure and HLA in healthy donors. Overall study context: One earlier analysis, a look at roughly 180 million T cells, found 117 million unique TCR beta sequences.

60 Vbeta and 13 Jbeta primers were used in PCR. Only in-frame clones appear in the TCRdb table, and some are missing; sequencing was by immunoSEQ multiplex PCR. The sample has fewer than 200,000 clones, 65% to 75% seen once. Study-level findings and limits: Generally TCR sequences proved uncommon, though certain public TCRs appeared in numerous donors. In a later analysis, most CMV-associated TCR beta chains appeared HLA-restricted. Further analysis was carried out later, and it showed several of the most significant clusters appearing linked to common viral pathogens.

The TCR sequence derives from a girl aged 5 to 17 in good health and CMV-seronegative. Sequences were obtained from PBMCs.

The CDR3 reads CASSPARDRYNEQFF. The CDR3 DNA follows: TGCGCCAGCAGCCCGGCCCGGGACAGATACAATGAGCAGTTCTTC. The J gene is TRBJ2-1, the V gene TRBV5-1, with 7 bases matching TRBD1. Germline-derived CDR1 and CDR2 are SGHRS and YFSETQ. The CDR3 has 15 amino acids. Losses at the gene ends were 4 bases for V and 4 bases for J; bases not matched to a gene: 8.